This TCR beta chain emerged from a study of cytomegalovirus exposure and HLA in healthy donors. Findings and caveats of the study: Later work found that TCR association rates differed between HLA loci; DRB1 had the most and HLA-C the fewest. Because they were indistinguishable, some V segments, including TRBV6-2 and TRBV6-3, were excluded.

As concerns this clone: The antigen is not known.

PCR employed 60 Vbeta and 13 Jbeta primers. Profiled with immunoSEQ multiplex PCR; TCRdb holds only in-frame clones, not every one. The sample yields tens of thousands of clones, of which the top ten take up about 3.5%. The germline V and J ends were trimmed by 11 bases and 1 base, with 14 bases remaining between them. The CDR3 is 13 residues long. Germline values: CDR1 SNHLY, CDR2 FYNNEI. The receptor comes from a woman under 30 in good health and CMV-seronegative. The specimen sequenced was PBMCs. The chain combines TRBV2 with TRBJ1-1; D might be TRBD1 (6 bases). The CDR3: CAGRGAQNTEAFF. The CDR3 region has the DNA TGTGCCGGCCGGGGGGCCCAGAACACTGAAGCTTTCTTT.